What follows is one T cell receptor beta chain and its context. Its antigen target is currently unknown. The germline gene is not matched at one end of the junction; a read error may be the cause. The germline V gene (reference sequence) specifies DFQATT as CDR1 and SNEGSKA as CDR2. Reading from cysteine to phenylalanine, the CDR3 counts 14 amino acids. Just the 42-base CDR3 DNA is kept, in frame starting at base 1. Libraries of naive CD8 T cells were built from anywhere between about 17,000 and 1,000,000 sorted cells, with 10%, 30% or 50% of the purified RNA used. Naive CD8 T cells, defined as CD8+CD4-CCR7+CD45RA+, were FACS-sorted into RLT Plus buffer on a BD FACSAria II. Approximately 9 TCR copies' worth of Jurkat RNA were spiked into roughly 18,000-1,000,000 naive CD8 T cell samples to test detection sensitivity. Enrichment of CD8 T cells was performed with RosetteSep CD8+ T Cell Enrichment Cocktail and Ficoll-Paque, after which ACK red cell lysis was carried out.

This specimen comes from a study of molecular identifiers for immune sequencing clone quantification (dated by TCRdb to the late 2010s). Broadly, across the study: For a replicate experiment, the RNA from either 20,000 or 100,000 naive CD8 T cells was divided into five aliquots, and four of those aliquots went on to sequencing. The study was a methods study using CD8 T cells to benchmark molecular-identifier clustering-based TCR repertoire sequencing (MIDCIRS) and TCR RNA copy counting.

Libraries were made using PCR. The listed sequencing device is Illumina HiSeq 4000. Bulk TCR libraries were made following a previously described method, with the TCR primers given in Table S5. Total RNA was purified with the Qiagen AllPrep DNA/RNA kit. Before any analysis, reads coming from multiple sequencing runs of the same library were combined into one pool. Turning to the authors' computational methods: Only reads with exact TCR constant sequence were kept, trimmed to 150 nt, and grouped by their 12-nt molecular barcodes. Reads inside each barcode group were sub-clustered using a 15% Levenshtein threshold, and a quality-weighted consensus sequence was constructed for each RNA molecule. Non-functional sequences were removed, as were lower-count sequences one edit away from another. Based on a fit of two negative binomial distributions, barcode sub-clusters having less than 20% of the maximum read count were discarded. Using fastp trimming at Q25 and MiXCR clonotype assembly, TCRdb reanalyzed the public sequencing data and kept in-frame beta chains. Identical CDR3 proteins give one entry, which carries the most common genes and DNA. V and J calls and clone size were set by TCRdb, not the authors. This sample has some 320,000 distinct CDR3 sequences in its table, and about a fifth of those were observed once. The top ten clonotypes cover 0.7% to 0.9% of the sample.

General findings and caveats noted by the study authors: Spiked-in Jurkat TCR RNA equivalent to a single cell was reported to be detectable even among more than 900,000 naive CD8 T cells. The naive libraries included spiked-in Jurkat TCR RNA (around 9 copies' worth), and this Jurkat TCR RNA is not part of the donor repertoire. Modeling gave about three recovered TCR RNA copies per cell versus about ten by digital PCR, implying around 33% capture efficiency. The sizes of highly expanded clones could end up underestimated when identical TCR molecules share a barcode. Without barcode sub-clustering, chimeric consensus sequences inflated TCR diversity; chimeras reached as high as 47%. Clones above 20 RNA copies held over 97% of molecules in CMV-specific effector cells but under 1% in naive cells.

The chain is encoded by TRBV20-1 joined to TRBJ1-4, with 9 middle bases fitting TRBD1. The TCR originated in a human donor in good health. Some libraries in this study had Jurkat cell RNA spiked in. Sequenced sample: naive CD8+ T cells from blood, with Jurkat cell RNA spiked in. The sample's cell subset or site label, in plain terms: FACS-sorted CD8+CD4-CCR7+CD45RA+ naive T cells. The base sequence is TGCAGTGCTAGAGGACAGGGGGAGTATGAAAAACTGGTTTTT. It specifies CSARGQGEYEKLVF.